What follows are 6 T cell receptor beta chains derived from one specimen sequenced in a study of shared clonotypes between healthy human individuals. Repertoires were generated with immunoSEQ multiplex PCR, while TCRdb's copy carries only in-frame clones and drops some. The repertoire holds some 2.1 million clones, with 85% to 95% as singletons. Cells designated naive CD8 were CD45RO-negative and were positively selected for CCR7, with terminally differentiated effector memory CD45RA+ cells excluded. Sequencing used naive CD8+ T cells from PBMCs. Source of these receptors: a man aged 18 to 30 in good health. Some clones in this sample may be carry-over from other donors' samples.

The V and J genes are TRBV9 and TRBJ2-3; 9 bases agree with TRBD2. This CDR3 is 17 amino acids long. Trimming cost V 0 bases and J 7 bases; bases outside gene matches: 12. CDR1 and CDR2 from the germline V gene are SGDLS and YYNGEE. The CDR3 sequence: CASSVVDSGSPVNTQYF. DNA for the CDR3: TGTGCCAGCAGCGTAGTGGATAGCGGGAGCCCCGTAAATACGCAGTATTTT. Full variable domain (outside the CDR3, taken from reference TRBV9 and TRBJ2-3): DSGVTQTPKHLITATGQRVTLRCSPRSGDLSVYWYQQSLDQGLQFLIQYYNGEERAKGNILERFSAQQFPDLHSELNLSSLELGDSALYFCASSVVDSGSPVNTQYFGPGTRLTVL.

The chain employs TRBV9 and TRBJ2-1; 11 nucleotides align to TRBD2. Trimming removed 3 bases from V and 2 bases from J; junction bases left unmatched: 4. Germline loops: CDR1 SGDLS, CDR2 YYNGEE. CDR3 length: 16 amino acids. CDR3 DNA sequence: TGTGCCAGCAGCGCAGAGGGACTAGCGGCCTACAATGAGCAGTTCTTC. This encodes CASSAEGLAAYNEQFF.

This clone was seen just once. The gene calls are TRBV29-1 and TRBJ2-5; possibly TRBD2 for D (5 bases). Germline V gene data show CDR1 as SQVTM and CDR2 as ANQGSEA. This CDR3 is 16 amino acids long. The V and J ends lost 2 bases and 5 bases respectively, with 21 bases between them. This chain's CDR3 is CSVELGQDSPGETQYF. The CDR3 DNA follows: TGCAGCGTTGAACTAGGGCAGGACTCTCCGGGGGAGACCCAGTACTTC.

This rearrangement joins TRBV20-1 to TRBJ1-1; unclear D gene. The CDR3 spans 11 residues. The V gene's germline CDR1 is DFQATT and CDR2 SNEGSKA (reference sequence). The DNA for the CDR3 is TGCAGCCTTATCTCGAACACTGAAGCTTTCTTT. Translating gives CSLISNTEAFF.

V and J are TRBV28 and TRBJ2-5; the D gene is possibly TRBD1 (6 bases). V gave up 6 bases and J gave up 1 base, with 12 bases separating them. This CDR3 comprises 14 residues. The germline V gene encodes CDR1 MDHEN and CDR2 SYDVKM. The CDR3 spells CASRPYRAQETQYF. The CDR3 nucleotides are TGTGCCAGCAGGCCGTACAGGGCCCAAGAGACCCAGTACTTC. The full variable domain, completed using reference TRBV28 and TRBJ2-5, is DVKVTQSSRYLVKRTGEKVFLECVQDMDHENMFWYRQDPGLGLRLIYFSYDVKMKEKGDIPEGYSVSREKKERFSLILESASTNQTSMYLCASRPYRAQETQYFGPGTRLLVL.

The V and J genes are TRBV7-8 and TRBJ2-7; a possible D gene is TRBD1 (6 bases). The CDR3 spans 15 residues. V lost 1 base and J 6 bases, leaving 16 bases between the germline ends. Germline V gives CDR1 SGHVS, CDR2 FQNEAQ. CDR3 nucleotides: TGTGCCAGCAGCTTAGGACAGGTTCTTATCGGCGAGCAGTACTTC. The encoded protein is CASSLGQVLIGEQYF.